This T cell receptor beta chain was sequenced during a study of cytomegalovirus exposure and HLA in healthy donors. This CDR3 region has 13 residues. Germline V gene sequence: CDR1 SGHDT, CDR2 YYEEEE. The ends lost 7 bases at V and 1 base at J; junction bases unmatched: 2. The PCR used 60 Vbeta and 13 Jbeta primers. The data were produced by immunoSEQ multiplex PCR, yet TCRdb's version contains in-frame clones alone and is incomplete. This table holds about 60,000 clones, around 87% found once. The clonotype was recovered from a man between 18 and 29 years old in good health and CMV-seronegative. V is TRBV5-6 and J is TRBJ1-1; 9 bases map to TRBD1. Input material: PBMCs. CDR3 protein: CASHRGPNTEAFF. In nucleotides, the CDR3 is TGTGCCAGCCACAGGGGGCCGAACACTGAAGCTTTCTTT.